The 14 T cell receptor beta chains in this list originate from one sample, sequenced in a study of response to subunit inactivated influenza vaccine. TCRdb used MiXCR to reprocess the RT-PCR reads, holding one entry per CDR3 protein. The repertoire has more than 150,000 distinct CDR3 sequences, around 9.2% of them found once; the top ten carry about 11%. This sample comprised non-naive T cells sorted from PBMCs, obtained on the day of vaccination. Receptors originate from a man in his fifties who received an inactivated influenza vaccine.

The table lists this clonotype with many counts. J is TRBJ2-5 and V is TRBV12-3 or TRBV12-4; 10 positions match TRBD2. This CDR3 has 14 amino acids. The V gene end was trimmed by 6 bases and the J gene end by 5 bases; junction bases not matched to a gene: 6. CDR3 nucleotide sequence: TGTGCCAGCAGACCAGCGGGAGGGCGGGAGACCCAGTACTTC. It codes for CASRPAGGRETQYF.

Only a few counts were recorded for this clonotype. The chain combines TRBV4-2 with TRBJ1-2; D not resolved. V was clipped by 0 bases and J by 3 bases, with 14 bases between them. Germline V lookup: CDR1 LGHNA, CDR2 YNFKEQ. The length of the CDR3 is 16 residues. This CDR3 reads CASSQDLGRVDYGYTF. For the CDR3, the DNA is TGTGCCAGCAGCCAAGATCTAGGTAGGGTGGACTATGGCTACACCTTC.

The chain joins TRBV4-3 to TRBJ1-5; tentative D call: TRBD1 (5 bases). The germline V gene has CDR1 LGHNA and CDR2 YSLEER. This CDR3 region has 14 residues. The V gene lost 1 base and the J gene lost 6 bases, with 10 bases spanning the gap. The CDR3 nucleotides are TGCGCCAGCAGCCAAGTCTGGGGCGGTCAGCCCCAGCATTTT. It specifies CASSQVWGGQPQHF.

This clonotype was detected many times. This chain uses TRBV27 with TRBJ2-1; the match to TRBD2 covers 11 bases. The CDR3 spans 17 residues. From germline, CDR1 is MNHEY and CDR2 SMNVEV (reference sequence). Germline trimming cut 2 bases from V and 3 bases from J; bases unmatched to any gene: 6. Written as DNA, the CDR3 is TGTGCCAGCAGTTTAGACTCTAGCGGGGGGTTCTACAATGAGCAGTTCTTC. Translation gives CASSLDSSGGFYNEQFF.

This clonotype has a count of ten or more. The V gene is TRBV12-3 or TRBV12-4, the J gene TRBJ2-7; D possibly uses TRBD1 or TRBD2 (6 bases each). The V end lost 5 bases, the J end lost 4 bases, and 9 bases lay between the germline ends. The CDR3 consists of 12 residues. This chain's CDR3 is CASSRGRYEQYF. The DNA for the CDR3 is TGTGCCAGCAGTCGGGGGCGATACGAGCAGTACTTC.

This clonotype was counted a few times. The V call is TRBV5-1, the J call TRBJ2-3, with D possibly being TRBD2 (5 bases). This CDR3 region has 15 residues. V lost 0 bases and J lost 0, with 8 bases in between. Germline V lookup: CDR1 SGHRS, CDR2 YFSETQ. Here the CDR3 reads CASSLERTSTDTQYF. For the CDR3, the DNA is TGCGCCAGCAGCTTGGAGCGGACTAGCACAGATACGCAGTATTTT.

This clonotype was picked up many times. The chain couples TRBV9 to TRBJ2-7, with D tentatively TRBD1 or TRBD2 (5 bases each). The CDR3 has 15 residues. CDR1 and CDR2 from the germline V gene are SGDLS and YYNGEE. With 4 bases removed from V and 4 bases from J, the gap between germline ends came to 18 bases. This CDR3 reads CASSNRDASQYEQYF. CDR3 sequence (DNA): TGTGCCAGCAGCAACCGGGACGCCAGCCAGTACGAGCAGTACTTC.

This clonotype showed up many times. The CDR3 nucleotides are TGTGCCAGCAGTTTAGGGAACACCGGGGAGCTGTTTTTT. This codes for CASSLGNTGELFF. The chain couples TRBV28 to TRBJ2-2, with D unclear. The CDR3 covers 13 residues. V was shortened by 2 bases and J by 1 base, with 2 bases between the two germline ends. Per germline, CDR1 MDHEN and CDR2 SYDVKM.

This clonotype was observed at least ten times. V usage is TRBV12-3 or TRBV12-4 and J usage is TRBJ2-7; D might be TRBD1 (6 bases). V gave up 5 bases and J gave up 6 bases, with 11 bases separating them. The CDR3 totals 12 residues. The CDR3 region is CASSSRGPEQYF. CDR3 sequence (DNA): TGTGCCAGCAGTAGCAGGGGTCCCGAGCAGTACTTC.

This clonotype was detected a few times. This chain links TRBV3-1 with TRBJ1-3; D not certain. The CDR3 is made up of 14 amino acids. The V gene's germline CDR1 is LGHDT and CDR2 YNNKEL (reference sequence). Deletions cut 3 bases from V and 1 base from J, with 7 bases between. CDR3 sequence: CASSQRLSGNTIYF. The DNA of the CDR3 is TGTGCCAGCAGCCAGAGGTTATCTGGAAACACCATATATTTT.

This rearrangement joins TRBV20-1 to TRBJ2-7; the match to TRBD1 covers 7 bases. This CDR3 is 14 amino acids long. The trim removed 3 bases at V and 5 bases at J, leaving 10 bases unmatched. Germline CDR1 DFQATT, CDR2 SNEGSKA (reference sequence). The DNA for the CDR3 is TGCAGTGCTAGGTACAGGGGACAGACTAACGAGCAGTACTTC. This translates into CSARYRGQTNEQYF.

This clonotype has just a few counts. The chain combines TRBV5-5 with TRBJ2-5; 11 bases map to TRBD1. This CDR3 has 16 residues. The trim removed 0 bases at V and 6 bases at J, leaving 7 bases unmatched. The germline CDR1 and CDR2 sequences are SGHKS and YYEKEE (reference sequence). The CDR3 reads CASSLGGQGGLKTQYF. DNA of the CDR3: TGTGCCAGCAGCTTGGGGGGACAGGGGGGTCTAAAGACCCAGTACTTC. The full variable domain, completed using reference TRBV5-5 and TRBJ2-5, is DAGVTQSPTHLIKTRGQQVTLRCSPISGHKSVSWYQQVLGQGPQFIFQYYEKEERGRGNFPDRFSARQFPNYSSELNVNALLLGDSALYLCASSLGGQGGLKTQYFGPGTRLLVL.

The chain couples TRBV3-1 to TRBJ2-7, with TRBD1 matching over 8 bases. CDR1 and CDR2 (germline): LGHDT, YNNKEL (reference sequence). This CDR3 has 15 amino acids. V lost 1 base to trimming and J lost 4 bases; unmatched junction nucleotides: 6. The CDR3 sequence is CASSQVDREGYEQYF. Written as DNA, the CDR3 is TGTGCCAGCAGCCAAGTGGACAGGGAAGGTTACGAGCAGTACTTC.

The CDR3 spells CSARDQLATETQYF. DNA of the CDR3: TGCAGTGCTAGAGATCAACTAGCCACCGAGACCCAGTACTTC. The chain couples TRBV20-1 to TRBJ2-5, with a possible D match to TRBD2 (6 bases). CDR1 and CDR2 (germline): DFQATT, SNEGSKA (reference sequence). Trimming shortened V by 0 bases and J by 5 bases, and 13 bases separated the two germline ends. The CDR3 extends over 14 amino acids.